Included here is one TCR beta chain sequence, with context. The target antigen is unknown. These data come from a study of T cells in localized non-small cell lung cancer. CDR1 and CDR2 (germline): SGHNT, YYREEE (reference sequence). Losses at the gene ends were 4 bases for V and 4 bases for J; bases not matched to a gene: 2. The CDR3 loop spans 13 amino acids. TCRdb's copy holds only in-frame clones and misses some; the assay was immunoSEQ multiplex PCR. The table lists 25,000 to 30,000 clones, 91% of them singletons. Study-level results: Those with higher blood T cell density had longer overall survival. Researchers found a median approximately 53 of the top 100 tumor clones in adjacent lung.

The V gene is TRBV5-4, the J gene TRBJ2-3, with 8 positions matching TRBD1. Sequenced material: peripheral blood, taken before any cancer treatment. This sequence originates from a female donor older than 55 with stage I lung adenocarcinoma. CDR3 DNA: TGTGCCAGCAGCATGACAGGGGCAGATACGCAGTATTTT. This sequence encodes CASSMTGADTQYF. Filled out from reference TRBV5-4 and TRBJ2-3, the complete variable domain reads ETGVTQSPTHLIKTRGQQVTLRCSSQSGHNTVSWYQQALGQGPQFIFQYYREEENGRGNFPPRFSGLQFPNYSSELNVNALELDDSALYLCASSMTGADTQYFGPGTRLTVL.